Sequencing of this T cell receptor (beta chain) was carried out in a study of T cell repertoires in cytomegalovirus infection. V lost 4 bases to trimming and J lost 4 bases, with 11 bases between them. This CDR3 contains 14 residues. TCRdb reprocessed the reads with MiXCR, giving one entry per CDR3 protein. This sample has about 830,000 distinct CDR3 sequences, with about 31% found just once. Study-wide findings and caveats: Using cumulative public TCR beta family frequency, the authors identified those who carried CMV together with the relevant HLA.

In its sample, this clonotype was seen many times. What it recognizes is unknown. The sequencing here drew on cultured CD8+ T cells from PBMCs, taken from culture after CMV antigen stimulation. The receptor's source is a human donor in good health (CMV status not recorded). Some clones in this sample may be carry-over from other donors' samples. The genes are TRBV12-3 or TRBV12-4 and TRBJ1-5; possibly TRBD1 for D (5 bases). In DNA form, the CDR3 reads TGTGCCAGCAGTTCCCCGGGACGAAATCAGCCCCAGCATTTT. It encodes CASSSPGRNQPQHF.